What follows are 27 T cell receptor beta chains derived from one specimen sequenced in a study of blood T cell repertoires in COVID-19. The method was immunoSEQ multiplex PCR; TCRdb's version includes in-frame clones alone and lacks a portion of them. Of more than 200,000 clones in the sample, approximately 91% were seen once. Sequenced material: peripheral blood. These receptors were collected from a middle-aged woman who had recovered from COVID-19.

The chain is built from TRBV15 and TRBJ2-7; TRBD1 might be the D (6 bases). In germline, CDR1 is LNHNV, CDR2 YYDKDF (reference sequence). V shed 3 bases and J shed 3 bases, with 12 bases lying between them. The CDR3 consists of 14 residues. The CDR3 is CATSRRTASYEQYF. CDR3 sequence (DNA): TGTGCCACCAGCAGGCGGACAGCGAGCTACGAGCAGTACTTC.

The chain joins TRBV19 to TRBJ1-2, with D unresolved. The V end lost 2 bases, the J end lost 2 bases, and 12 bases lay between the germline ends. This CDR3 region has 15 residues. The germline gives CDR1 LNHDA, CDR2 SQIVND (reference sequence). CDR3 DNA: TGTGCCAGTAGTATAATGACACTTGGAAACTATGGCTACACCTTC. Translation gives CASSIMTLGNYGYTF.

The chain has TRBV21-1 and TRBJ2-7; the D call TRBD1 from the table was never checked on the DNA. TRBV21-1 is designated a pseudogene. CDR3 size: 16 residues. The CDR3 DNA reads as TGTGCCAGCAGCCGAAGGGAGGGGACAGGGTTCTACGAGCAGTACTTC. It translates to CASSRREGTGFYEQYF.

The genes are TRBV18 and TRBJ1-2; D uncertain. The length of the CDR3 is 14 residues. The germline gives CDR1 KGHSH, CDR2 LQKENI. V gave up 2 bases and J gave up 2 bases, with 9 bases separating them. This CDR3 is CASSPIAANYGYTF. CDR3 DNA sequence: TGTGCCAGCTCACCAATAGCAGCAAACTATGGCTACACCTTC.

This clone was recorded a few times. J is TRBJ1-6 and V is TRBV2; D is uncertain. Germline V gives CDR1 SNHLY, CDR2 FYNNEI. The CDR3 loop spans 17 amino acids. With 6 bases removed from V and 2 bases from J, the gap between germline ends came to 17 bases. CDR3 amino acids: CASRSTRITTYNSPLHF. In nucleotides, the CDR3 is TGTGCCAGCAGAAGTACCAGGATAACCACCTATAATTCACCCCTCCACTTT.

A few counts support this clone. The V gene is TRBV19, the J gene TRBJ1-4; TRBD1 matches 7 bases. CDR3 length: 15 residues. In germline, CDR1 is LNHDA, CDR2 SQIVND (reference sequence). V gave up 5 bases and J gave up 2 bases; unmatched junction bases: 5. Here the CDR3 DNA reads TGTGCCAGTAGTTCCGAGGGGGCGACTAATGAAAAACTGTTTTTT. Translated, it gives CASSSEGATNEKLFF.

This clone was found once. The rearrangement uses TRBV18 and TRBJ2-7, with D unresolved. This CDR3 region has 16 residues. Trimming stripped 2 bases from V and 2 bases from J, with 16 bases between. Germline CDR1 KGHSH, CDR2 LQKENI. This CDR3 reads CASSPRQAGYPYEQYF. Written as DNA, the CDR3 is TGTGCCAGCTCACCAAGGCAGGCTGGTTATCCCTACGAGCAGTACTTC. Drawing the rest from reference TRBV18 and TRBJ2-7, the complete variable domain is NAGVMQNPRHLVRRRGQEARLRCSPMKGHSHVYWYRQLPEEGLKFMVYLQKENIIDESGMPKERFSAEFPKEGPSILRIQQVVRGDSAAYFCASSPRQAGYPYEQYFGPGTRLTVT.

J is TRBJ2-5 and V is TRBV7-9, with 7 bases fitting TRBD2. Germline CDR1 is SEHNR and CDR2 is FQNEAQ (reference sequence). The CDR3 contains 16 residues. The trim removed 5 bases at V and 2 bases at J, leaving 11 bases unmatched. The CDR3 spells CASSEWGGRGQETQYF. The DNA for the CDR3 is TGTGCCAGCAGCGAGTGGGGCGGGAGAGGGCAAGAGACCCAGTACTTC.

This chain connects TRBV9 to TRBJ1-5; D gene uncertain. From germline, CDR1 is SGDLS and CDR2 YYNGEE. The CDR3 covers 16 residues. Trimming cost V 0 bases and J 1 base, with 11 bases left between them. DNA of the CDR3: TGTGCCAGCAGCGTAGGAGGCTCTACGAGCAATCAGCCCCAGCATTTT. Encoded protein: CASSVGGSTSNQPQHF.

This clone was detected only once. The J gene is TRBJ2-7, the V gene TRBV5-6; possible D gene TRBD2, 6 bases. The CDR3 has 14 residues. In germline, CDR1 is SGHDT, CDR2 YYEEEE. The V end was cut by 4 bases, the J end by 2 bases, with 13 bases between. This chain's CDR3 is CASSRRGGTYEQYF. The CDR3 DNA follows: TGTGCCAGCAGCCGTAGGGGAGGTACCTACGAGCAGTACTTC. Combining the CDR3 with reference TRBV5-6 and TRBJ2-7 gives the whole variable domain DAGVTQSPTHLIKTRGQQVTLRCSPKSGHDTVSWYQQALGQGPQFIFQYYEEEERQRGNFPDRFSGHQFPNYSSELNVNALLLGDSALYLCASSRRGGTYEQYFGPGTRLTVT.

V and J are TRBV7-6 and TRBJ1-1; 8 nucleotides agree with TRBD1. The CDR3 loop spans 14 amino acids. CDR1 SGHVS and CDR2 FNYEAQ come from the germline V gene. Trimming cost V 5 bases and J 1 base; bases outside gene matches: 3. The CDR3 loop reads CASSLGQGNTEAFF. In DNA, the CDR3 is TGTGCCAGCAGCCTTGGACAGGGGAACACTGAAGCTTTCTTT.

The chain is built from TRBV5-1 and TRBJ1-2, with a weak D call TRBD1 (5 bases). The CDR3 consists of 14 residues. Germline lookup yields CDR1 SGHRS and CDR2 YFSETQ. The V end lost 6 bases, the J end lost 7 bases, and 19 bases lay between the germline ends. DNA of the CDR3: TGCGCCAGCACCGTGAACCAGGGCAACGGTGGCTACACCTTC. This codes for CASTVNQGNGGYTF.

J is TRBJ2-5 and V is TRBV20-1; the match to TRBD1 covers 9 bases. V was pared by 3 bases and J by 3 bases, with 8 bases of the junction left unmatched. Germline V gives CDR1 DFQATT, CDR2 SNEGSKA (reference sequence). The CDR3 covers 15 residues. The CDR3 region is CSASLIRDREETQYF. In DNA, the CDR3 is TGCAGTGCTAGTTTAATCCGGGACAGGGAAGAGACCCAGTACTTC.

The chain recombines TRBV9 with TRBJ2-1; 9 positions match TRBD2. The CDR3 spans 17 residues. Trimming took 0 bases from V and 0 from J; bases not matched to a gene: 4. CDR1 and CDR2 from the germline V gene are SGDLS and YYNGEE. This CDR3 reads CASSVGLAGSSYNEQFF. In DNA form, the CDR3 reads TGTGCCAGCAGCGTAGGTCTAGCGGGGAGCTCCTACAATGAGCAGTTCTTC.

V and J are TRBV5-1 and TRBJ2-1; no reliable D call. CDR1 is SGHRS and CDR2 is YFSETQ in the germline V gene. The CDR3 is made up of 12 amino acids. V lost 1 base and J 9 bases, leaving 8 bases between the germline ends. As DNA, the CDR3 is TGCGCCAGCAGCTTGACAAACCGTGAGCAGTTCTTC. This codes for CASSLTNREQFF.

The chain joins TRBV4-3 to TRBJ2-2, with 9 positions matching TRBD2. V lost 0 bases to trimming and J lost 5 bases; unmatched junction nucleotides: 7. Per the germline V gene, CDR1 is LGHNA and CDR2 is YSLEER. The CDR3 consists of 17 residues. The CDR3 bases are TGCGCCAGCAGCCAAGATTTTTGGAGCGGGGGGACCGGGGAGCTGTTTTTT. Translated, it gives CASSQDFWSGGTGELFF.

V gene TRBV5-6 combines with J gene TRBJ2-7, with TRBD1 matching 9 bases. Losses at the gene ends were 4 bases for V and 5 bases for J; bases not matched to a gene: 7. CDR1 and CDR2 from the germline V gene are SGHDT and YYEEEE. This CDR3 has 14 residues. Here the CDR3 DNA reads TGTGCCAGCAGCCCGGGACAGGGTCTGGACGAGCAGTACTTC. Translated: CASSPGQGLDEQYF.

Written as DNA, the CDR3 is TGTGCCAGCAGTTACTCGACTAGCGGGAGTAGGTACGAGCAGTACTTC. It translates to CASSYSTSGSRYEQYF. The chain is built from TRBV6-5 and TRBJ2-7; TRBD2 aligns across 12 bases. The germline gives CDR1 MNHEY, CDR2 SVGAGI. This CDR3 is 16 amino acids long. V was clipped by 0 bases and J by 4 bases; unmatched bases: 4.

The chain links TRBV5-8 to TRBJ1-2; D is perhaps TRBD1 (5 bases). Germline CDR1 reads SGHTS; CDR2 reads YDEGEE. Trimming shortened V by 4 bases and J by 3 bases, and 16 bases separated the two germline ends. CDR3 length: 15 amino acids. The CDR3: CASSTEGLRHYGYTF. In DNA form, the CDR3 reads TGTGCCAGCAGCACGGAGGGGCTTCGGCACTATGGCTACACCTTC. Combining the CDR3 with reference TRBV5-8 and TRBJ1-2 gives the whole variable domain EAGVTQSPTHLIKTRGQQATLRCSPISGHTSVYWYQQALGLGLQFLLWYDEGEERNRGNFPPRFSGRQFPNYSSELNVNALELEDSALYLCASSTEGLRHYGYTFGSGTRLTVV.

The chain uses TRBV10-3 and TRBJ2-7; the D gene is possibly TRBD2 (5 bases). The CDR3 contains 12 residues. V was pared by 0 bases and J by 9 bases, with 9 bases between. Germline CDR1 is ENHRY and CDR2 is SYGVKD. Here the CDR3 reads CAISESTAGQYF. CDR3 in DNA: TGTGCCATCAGTGAGTCCACGGCGGGGCAGTACTTC.

This chain uses TRBV6-5 with TRBJ1-3; D gene ambiguous. The CDR3 runs 13 residues. The V end was cut by 11 bases, the J end by 2 bases, with 13 bases between. Germline CDR1 and CDR2: MNHEY and SVGAGI. CDR3 in amino acids: CAGTARAGNTIYF. The CDR3 nucleotides are TGTGCCGGCACCGCAAGAGCTGGAAACACCATATATTTT.

V is TRBV7-3 and J is TRBJ1-2; the match to TRBD1 covers 9 bases. J lost 8 bases, V lost 5 bases, and 9 bases had no gene match. The germline V gene encodes CDR1 SGHTA and CDR2 FQGTGA. The CDR3 totals 14 residues. CDR3 in DNA: TGTGCCAGCAGCACGCCGGGACAGGGTGGCGGCTACACCTTC. Translation: CASSTPGQGGGYTF. Full variable domain (missing parts from reference TRBV7-3 and TRBJ1-2): GAGVSQTPSNKVTEKGKYVELRCDPISGHTALYWYRQSLGQGPEFLIYFQGTGAADDSGLPNDRFFAVRPEGSVSTLKIQRTERGDSAVYLCASSTPGQGGGYTFGSGTRLTVV.

The chain links TRBV11-3 to TRBJ1-6; 7 positions agree with TRBD1. This CDR3 is 15 amino acids long. Germline V lookup: CDR1 SGHNT, CDR2 YENEEA. The junction had 2 bases not matched to a gene; V was cut back by 3 bases and J by 3 bases. The CDR3 spells CASSFRDSYNSPLHF. The CDR3, as DNA: TGTGCCAGCAGCTTCCGGGACAGCTATAATTCACCCCTCCACTTT.

The chain has TRBV11-2 and TRBJ2-1, with TRBD1 matching over 8 bases. CDR3 length: 14 amino acids. The germline V gene encodes CDR1 SGHAT and CDR2 FQNNGV. With V trimmed by 5 bases and J by 7 bases, 7 bases remained unmatched. The CDR3 DNA is TGTGCCAGCAGCCTTGGACAGGGATGGAATGAGCAGTTCTTC. The encoded protein is CASSLGQGWNEQFF.

The chain recombines TRBV3-1 (or the pseudogene TRBV3-2) with TRBJ1-2; TRBD1 is a possible D gene (6 bases). The germline gives CDR1 LGHDT, CDR2 YNNKEL (reference sequence). This CDR3 region has 13 residues. Trimming pared 5 bases from V and 8 bases from J, leaving 15 bases between. In nucleotides, the CDR3 is TGTGCCAGCAGCAACCAGGGGTCCGCGGGCTACACCTTC. It is translated as CASSNQGSAGYTF.

The gene calls are TRBV4-3 and TRBJ1-2; D gene ambiguous. The V gene's germline CDR1 is LGHNA and CDR2 YSLEER. The V and J ends lost 6 bases and 3 bases respectively, with 20 bases between them. This CDR3 contains 16 residues. CDR3 nucleotide sequence: TGCGCCAGCAGGTCCTCACCCGGGGAATCAGACTATGGCTACACCTTC. Amino acids: CASRSSPGESDYGYTF.

This rearrangement joins TRBV28 to TRBJ1-5; perhaps TRBD1 as D (6 bases). The CDR3 is made up of 16 amino acids. CDR1 is MDHEN, CDR2 SYDVKM, per germline. Between the trimmed V and J ends, which lost 4 bases and 2 bases, there was a span of 15 bases. CDR3 protein: CASSYTGKWGNQPQHF. CDR3 in DNA: TGTGCCAGCAGTTATACAGGGAAGTGGGGCAATCAGCCCCAGCATTTT.